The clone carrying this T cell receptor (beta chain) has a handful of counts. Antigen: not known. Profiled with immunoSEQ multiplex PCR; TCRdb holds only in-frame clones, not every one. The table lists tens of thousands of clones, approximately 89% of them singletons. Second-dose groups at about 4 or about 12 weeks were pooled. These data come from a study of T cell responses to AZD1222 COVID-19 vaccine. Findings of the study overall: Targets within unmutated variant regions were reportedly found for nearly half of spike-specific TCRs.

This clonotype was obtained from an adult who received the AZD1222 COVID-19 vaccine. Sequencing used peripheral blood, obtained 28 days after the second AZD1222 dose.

CDR3 loop: CASIPQDSNSPLHF. The DNA for the CDR3 is TGTGCCAGCATTCCTCAGGACAGTAATTCACCCCTCCACTTT. This rearrangement joins TRBV28 to TRBJ1-6; tentatively, D is TRBD1 (6 bases). Germline V gene lookup returns CDR1 MDHEN and CDR2 SYDVKM. V shed 7 bases and J shed 6 bases, with 13 bases lying between them. CDR3 length: 14 residues.